This T cell receptor (beta chain) was captured by sequencing in a study of T cell responses to AZD1222 COVID-19 vaccine. The wider study: Doses given second, at about 4 or about 12 weeks, were pooled. Study-level results: Most donors were white British and more were female, and clonal diversity was possibly underestimated. Recipients of two AZD1222 doses showed rising Spike-specific TCR breadth and depth.

About this clone itself: Its antigen is as yet unknown.

Data came from immunoSEQ multiplex PCR; TCRdb stores just in-frame clones and leaves some out. The sample has about 84,000 clones, nearly 90% seen once. This TCR came from an adult in good health. Sequencing used peripheral blood, obtained on day 0 of AZD1222 vaccination.

CDR3 amino acids: CASSQDDSTLYGYTF. CDR3 sequence (DNA): TGCGCCAGCAGCCAAGATGACAGTACCCTCTATGGCTACACCTTC. The chain carries TRBV4-1 and TRBJ1-2; a possible D gene is TRBD1 (5 bases). The V gene lost 0 bases and the J gene lost 4 bases, with 12 bases spanning the gap. Germline V lookup: CDR1 MGHRA, CDR2 YSYEKL. This CDR3 spans 15 amino acids.